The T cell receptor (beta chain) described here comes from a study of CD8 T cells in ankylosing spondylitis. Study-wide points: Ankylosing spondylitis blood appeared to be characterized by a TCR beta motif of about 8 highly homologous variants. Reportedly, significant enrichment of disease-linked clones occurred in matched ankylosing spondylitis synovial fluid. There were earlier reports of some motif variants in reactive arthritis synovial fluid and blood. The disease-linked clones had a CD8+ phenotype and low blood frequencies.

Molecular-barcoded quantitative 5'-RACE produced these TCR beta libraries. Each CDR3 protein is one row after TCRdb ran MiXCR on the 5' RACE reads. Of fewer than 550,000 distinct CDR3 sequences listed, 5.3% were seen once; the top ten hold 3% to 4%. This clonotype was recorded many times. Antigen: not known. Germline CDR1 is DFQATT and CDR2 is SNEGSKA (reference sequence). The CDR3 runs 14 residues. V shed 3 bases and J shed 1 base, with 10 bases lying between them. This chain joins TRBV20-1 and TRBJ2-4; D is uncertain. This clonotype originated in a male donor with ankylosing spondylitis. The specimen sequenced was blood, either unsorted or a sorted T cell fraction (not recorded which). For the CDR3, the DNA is TGCAGTGCTAGGTGGCAGTTGGCCAAAAACATTCAGTACTTC. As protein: CSARWQLAKNIQYF.